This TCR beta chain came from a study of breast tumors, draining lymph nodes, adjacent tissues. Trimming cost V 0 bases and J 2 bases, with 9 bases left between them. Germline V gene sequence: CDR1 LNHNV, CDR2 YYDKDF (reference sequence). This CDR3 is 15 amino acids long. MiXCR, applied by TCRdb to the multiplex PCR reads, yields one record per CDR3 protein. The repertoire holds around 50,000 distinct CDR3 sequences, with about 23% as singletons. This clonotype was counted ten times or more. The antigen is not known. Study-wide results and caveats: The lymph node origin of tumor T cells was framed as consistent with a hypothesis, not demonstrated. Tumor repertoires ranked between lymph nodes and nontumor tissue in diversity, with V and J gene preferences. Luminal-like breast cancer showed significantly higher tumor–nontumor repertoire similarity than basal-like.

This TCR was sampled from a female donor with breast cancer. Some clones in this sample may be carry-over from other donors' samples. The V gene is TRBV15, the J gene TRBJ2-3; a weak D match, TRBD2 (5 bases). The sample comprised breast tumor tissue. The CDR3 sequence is CATSRDAGITDTQYF. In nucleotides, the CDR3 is TGTGCCACCAGCAGAGATGCCGGGATCACAGATACGCAGTATTTT. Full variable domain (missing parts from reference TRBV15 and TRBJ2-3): DAMVIQNPRYQVTQFGKPVTLSCSQTLNHNVMYWYQQKSSQAPKLLFHYYDKDFNNEADTPDNFQSRRPNTSFCFLDIRSPGLGDTAMYLCATSRDAGITDTQYFGPGTRLTVL.